This T cell receptor beta chain appears in the sequencing data of a study of PD-L1 blockade in urothelial cancer. Study context: Blood was subjected to analysis at 3 weeks (second dose) and 6 weeks following treatment start.

Sequencing used immunoSEQ multiplex PCR; TCRdb keeps in-frame clones, though not all of them. The data show roughly 25,000 clones, about four fifths seen once. Sequenced here: PBMCs, sampled around atezolizumab (anti-PD-L1) treatment. The receptor was derived from a man aged 70-80 years with urothelial cancer.

The CDR3 DNA follows: TGTGCCAGCCCCTCCCACGAGCAGTACTTC. Amino acids: CASPSHEQYF. The V call is TRBV21-1, the J call TRBJ2-7; TRBD2 reflects the table's D call only, with no check against the DNA. TRBV21-1 is classified as a pseudogene. The length of the CDR3 is 10 residues.